The clone carrying this T cell receptor (beta chain) was detected only once. As originally analysed: Amplification with reference gene primers provided the estimates of nucleated cell counts. The repertoire was sequenced with immunoSEQ multiplex PCR; TCRdb's copy has only in-frame clones and lacks some. That table furnishes V, J and clone size, whereas the DNA furnished D and trimming. The sample records about 140,000 clones, about 87% being singletons. This CDR3 has 13 residues. Germline V gene sequence: CDR1 GTSNPN, CDR2 SVGIG (reference sequence). With V trimmed by 7 bases and J by 5 bases, 8 bases remained unmatched. These data originate in a study of blood T cell repertoires in COVID-19.

The sequence was collected from a woman aged 50 to 60 with active or convalescent COVID-19. The source material was peripheral blood. The chain uses TRBV30 and TRBJ2-7; 10 positions agree with TRBD1. Here the CDR3 reads CASGRDRGDEQYF. The DNA for the CDR3 is TGTGCCTCGGGGCGGGACAGGGGTGACGAGCAGTACTTC.